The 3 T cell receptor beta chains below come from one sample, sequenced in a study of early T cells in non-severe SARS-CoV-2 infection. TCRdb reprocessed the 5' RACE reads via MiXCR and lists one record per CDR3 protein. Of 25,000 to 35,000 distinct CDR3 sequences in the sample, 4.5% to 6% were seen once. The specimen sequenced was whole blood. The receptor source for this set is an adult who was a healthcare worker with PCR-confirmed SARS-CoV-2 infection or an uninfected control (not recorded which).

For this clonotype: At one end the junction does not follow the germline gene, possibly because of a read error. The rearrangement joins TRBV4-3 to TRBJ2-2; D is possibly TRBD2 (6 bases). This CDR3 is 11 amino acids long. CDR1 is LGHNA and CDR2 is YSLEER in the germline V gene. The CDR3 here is CASRSGEELFF. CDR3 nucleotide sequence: TGCGCAAGCAGGTCGGGAGAAGAGCTGTTTTTT.

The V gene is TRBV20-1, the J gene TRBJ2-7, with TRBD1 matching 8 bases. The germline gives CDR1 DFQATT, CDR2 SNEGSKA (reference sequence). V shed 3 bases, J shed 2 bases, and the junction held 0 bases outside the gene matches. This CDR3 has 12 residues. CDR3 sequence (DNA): TGCAGTGCTAGGGGACAGGCCTACGAGCAGTACTTC. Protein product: CSARGQAYEQYF.

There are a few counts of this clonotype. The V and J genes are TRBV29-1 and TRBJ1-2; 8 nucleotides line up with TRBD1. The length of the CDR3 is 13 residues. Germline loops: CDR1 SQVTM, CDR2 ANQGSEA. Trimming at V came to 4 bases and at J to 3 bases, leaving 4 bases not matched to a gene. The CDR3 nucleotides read TGCAGCGTTGGGGACAGGACCGACTATGGCTACACCTTC. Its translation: CSVGDRTDYGYTF.